This T cell receptor beta chain was retrieved from a study of blood T cell repertoires in COVID-19. Study as a whole: Whether acute or convalescent, the COVID-19 samples came from the United States, Italy and Spain. T cells, B-cell-depleted T cells, or PBMCs supplied cDNA or gDNA.

Under the authors' procedure: The authors estimated nucleated cell counts from reference gene primer amplification. Sequencing was performed with immunoSEQ multiplex PCR; in TCRdb, only in-frame clones are kept and a portion is missing. V, J and clone size are those of that table, while D and trimming were read from the DNA. This table holds around 200,000 clones, around four fifths found once. Trimming stripped 2 bases from V and 2 bases from J, with 11 bases between. The CDR3 is made up of 14 amino acids. Germline V gene lookup returns CDR1 SGDLS and CDR2 YYNGEE. This clone has at least ten counts. The chain joins TRBV9 to TRBJ2-7; D may be TRBD2 (6 bases). The sequenced sample consisted of peripheral blood. The source is a woman aged 40 to 50 with acute or convalescent COVID-19. The CDR3 sequence: CASSVSGVTYEQYF. CDR3 in DNA: TGTGCCAGCAGCGTCTCGGGAGTCACCTACGAGCAGTACTTC.